This T cell receptor beta chain derives from a study of T cells in Graves' hyperthyroidism and ophthalmopathy. Study results and caveats: Blood also carried most thyroid clonotypes expanded above 0.001.

V was clipped by 6 bases and J by 6 bases, with 14 bases between them. CDR3 length: 13 residues. Ophthalmopathy patients showed a Clinical Activity Score of at least 3, NOSPECS grade of at least 4 and duration under 3 months. This clonotype was seen many times. Its matching antigen is unknown. RNA transcripts gave rise to amplified TCR beta CDR3 regions. The TCR CDR3 was amplified in a first-round RT-PCR using the HTBI primer set. Each CDR3 protein gets one entry after TCRdb re-called the multiplex PCR reads with MiXCR. The table has hundreds of thousands of distinct CDR3 sequences, roughly 15% seen once.

Sequenced input: blood. The receptor was isolated from a woman in her thirties or forties with Graves' ophthalmopathy. The J gene is TRBJ1-1, the V gene TRBV12-3 or TRBV12-4; D remains unclear. For the CDR3, the DNA is TGTGCCAGCAGCCAATCCTCGGTGGCTGAAGCTTTCTTT. Its protein is CASSQSSVAEAFF.